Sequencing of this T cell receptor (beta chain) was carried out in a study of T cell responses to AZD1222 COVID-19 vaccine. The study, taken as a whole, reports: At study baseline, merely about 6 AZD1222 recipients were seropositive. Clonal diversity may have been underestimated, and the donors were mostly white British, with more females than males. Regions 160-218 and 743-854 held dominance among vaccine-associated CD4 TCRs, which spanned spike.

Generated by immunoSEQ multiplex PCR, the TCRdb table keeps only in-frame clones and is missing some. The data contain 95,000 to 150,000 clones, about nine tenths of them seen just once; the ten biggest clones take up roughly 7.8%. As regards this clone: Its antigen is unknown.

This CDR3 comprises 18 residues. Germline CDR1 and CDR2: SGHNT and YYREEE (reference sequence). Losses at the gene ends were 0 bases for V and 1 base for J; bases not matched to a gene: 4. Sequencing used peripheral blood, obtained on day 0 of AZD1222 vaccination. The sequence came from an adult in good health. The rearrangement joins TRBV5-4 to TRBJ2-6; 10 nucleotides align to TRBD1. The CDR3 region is CASSLAPGQGSGANVLTF. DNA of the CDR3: TGTGCCAGCAGCTTGGCCCCGGGACAGGGGTCTGGGGCCAACGTCCTGACTTTC.